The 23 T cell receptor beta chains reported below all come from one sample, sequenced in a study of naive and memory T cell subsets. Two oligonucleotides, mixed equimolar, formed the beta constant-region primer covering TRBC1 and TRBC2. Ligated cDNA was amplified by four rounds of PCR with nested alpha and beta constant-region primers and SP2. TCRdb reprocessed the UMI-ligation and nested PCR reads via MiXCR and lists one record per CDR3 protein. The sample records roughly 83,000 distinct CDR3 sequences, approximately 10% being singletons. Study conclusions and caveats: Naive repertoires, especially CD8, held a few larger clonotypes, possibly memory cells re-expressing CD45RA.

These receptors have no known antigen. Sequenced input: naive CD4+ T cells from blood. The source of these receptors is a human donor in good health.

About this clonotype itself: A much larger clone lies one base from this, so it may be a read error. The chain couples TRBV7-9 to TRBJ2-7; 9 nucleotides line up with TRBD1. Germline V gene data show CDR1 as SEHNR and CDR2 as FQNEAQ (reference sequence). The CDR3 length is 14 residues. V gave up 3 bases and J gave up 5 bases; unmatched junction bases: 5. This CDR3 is CASSLGQGRHEQYF. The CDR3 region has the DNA TGTGCCAGCAGCTTGGGACAGGGAAGGCACGAGCAGTACTTC.

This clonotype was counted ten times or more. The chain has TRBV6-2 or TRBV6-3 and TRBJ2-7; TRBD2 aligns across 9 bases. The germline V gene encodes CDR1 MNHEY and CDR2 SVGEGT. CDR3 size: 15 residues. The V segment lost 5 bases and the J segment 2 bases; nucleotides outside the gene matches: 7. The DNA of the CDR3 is TGTGCCAGCAGTCTTCTAGCGGGAAGCGCCTACGAGCAGTACTTC. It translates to CASSLLAGSAYEQYF.

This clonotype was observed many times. The CDR3 loop reads CASNLLAGALNEQFF. CDR3 nucleotides: TGTGCCAGCAACTTACTAGCGGGGGCCCTCAATGAGCAGTTCTTC. V is TRBV12-3 or TRBV12-4 and J is TRBJ2-1, with 11 bases identical to TRBD2. The junction had 8 bases not matched to a gene; V was cut back by 7 bases and J by 6 bases. This CDR3 has 15 residues.

The CDR3 DNA reads TGCGCCAGCAGCTTGGCCGGCCAGGGCCAGCAGACCCAGTACTTC. It is translated as CASSLAGQGQQTQYF. This rearrangement joins TRBV5-1 to TRBJ2-5; D might be TRBD1 (5 bases). CDR1 and CDR2 from the germline V gene are SGHRS and YFSETQ. Trimming cost V 0 bases and J 6 bases, with 15 bases left between them. The CDR3 has 15 residues.

CDR3 DNA sequence: TGTGCCAGCAGCTTGAAGGGGTTTGACGACGAGCAGTACTTC. Translated: CASSLKGFDDEQYF. The chain links TRBV5-4 to TRBJ2-7; TRBD1 is a possible D gene (5 bases). The CDR3 has 14 amino acids. Trimming took off 1 base at V and 5 bases at J, with 13 bases between the two ends. The germline V gene encodes CDR1 SGHNT and CDR2 YYREEE (reference sequence).

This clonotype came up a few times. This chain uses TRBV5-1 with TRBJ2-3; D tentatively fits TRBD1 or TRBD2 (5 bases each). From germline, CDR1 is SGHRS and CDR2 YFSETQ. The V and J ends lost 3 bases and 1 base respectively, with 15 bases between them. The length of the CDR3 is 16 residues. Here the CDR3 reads CASSSPGTSGTDTQYF. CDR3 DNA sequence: TGCGCCAGCAGCTCACCCGGGACGTCTGGCACAGATACGCAGTATTTT.

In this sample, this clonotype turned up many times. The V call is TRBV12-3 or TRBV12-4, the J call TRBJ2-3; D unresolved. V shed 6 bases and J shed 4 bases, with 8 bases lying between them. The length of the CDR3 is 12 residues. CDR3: CASSYHSDTQYF. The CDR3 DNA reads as TGTGCCAGCAGCTACCACTCAGATACGCAGTATTTT.

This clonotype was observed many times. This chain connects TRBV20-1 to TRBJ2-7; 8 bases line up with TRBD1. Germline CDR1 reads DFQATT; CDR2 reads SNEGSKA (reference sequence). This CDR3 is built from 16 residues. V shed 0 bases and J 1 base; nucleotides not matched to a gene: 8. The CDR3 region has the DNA TGCAGTGCTAGAGACGCCGGACAGGGCCAATCCTACGAGCAGTACTTC. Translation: CSARDAGQGQSYEQYF.

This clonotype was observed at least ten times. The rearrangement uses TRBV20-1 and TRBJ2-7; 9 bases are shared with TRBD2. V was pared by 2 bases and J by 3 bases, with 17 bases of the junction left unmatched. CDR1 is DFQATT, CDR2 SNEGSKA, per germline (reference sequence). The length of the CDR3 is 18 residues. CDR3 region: CSARSLIAGDTPGYEQYF. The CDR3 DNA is TGCAGTGCTAGATCTCTAATAGCGGGGGATACTCCCGGCTACGAGCAGTACTTC.

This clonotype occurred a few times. In DNA, the CDR3 is TGCGCCAGCAGCCAGATCGGGACAGGGAGCCACGAGCAGTACTTC. Residues: CASSQIGTGSHEQYF. The V and J genes are TRBV4-3 and TRBJ2-7; 9 bases agree with TRBD1. CDR1 and CDR2 from the germline V gene are LGHNA and YSLEER. The CDR3 length is 15 residues. V was pared by 3 bases and J by 5 bases, with 8 bases of the junction left unmatched.

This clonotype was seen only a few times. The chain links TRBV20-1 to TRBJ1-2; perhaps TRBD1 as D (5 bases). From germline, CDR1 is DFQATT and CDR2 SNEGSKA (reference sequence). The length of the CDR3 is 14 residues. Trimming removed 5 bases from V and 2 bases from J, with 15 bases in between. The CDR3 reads CSAVGLGHNYGYTF. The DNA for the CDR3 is TGCAGTGCTGTCGGCCTAGGACACAACTATGGCTACACCTTC.

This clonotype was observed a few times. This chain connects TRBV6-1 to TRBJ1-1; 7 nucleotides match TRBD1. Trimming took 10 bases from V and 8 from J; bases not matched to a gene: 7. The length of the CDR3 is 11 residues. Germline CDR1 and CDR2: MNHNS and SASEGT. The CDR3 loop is CAIGTAVEAFF. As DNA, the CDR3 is TGTGCCATAGGGACAGCTGTGGAAGCTTTCTTT.

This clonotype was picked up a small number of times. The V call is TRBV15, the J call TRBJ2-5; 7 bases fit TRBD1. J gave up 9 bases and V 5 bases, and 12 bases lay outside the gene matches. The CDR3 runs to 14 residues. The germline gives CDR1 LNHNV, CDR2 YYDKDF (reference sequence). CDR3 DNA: TGTGCCACCAGCCCCGACAGGGCCAAGTGGCCCCAGTACTTC. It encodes CATSPDRAKWPQYF.

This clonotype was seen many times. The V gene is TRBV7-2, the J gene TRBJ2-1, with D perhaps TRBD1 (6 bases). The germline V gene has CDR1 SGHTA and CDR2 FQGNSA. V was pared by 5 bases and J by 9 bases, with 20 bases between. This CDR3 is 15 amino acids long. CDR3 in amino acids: CASSPPPQGKGEQFF. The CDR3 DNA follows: TGTGCCAGCAGCCCCCCCCCCCAGGGGAAGGGTGAGCAGTTCTTC. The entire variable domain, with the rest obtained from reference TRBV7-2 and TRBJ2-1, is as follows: GAGVSQSPSNKVTEKGKDVELRCDPISGHTALYWYRQSLGQGLEFLIYFQGNSAPDKSGLPSDRFSAERTGGSVSTLTIQRTQQEDSAVYLCASSPPPQGKGEQFFGPGTRLTVL.

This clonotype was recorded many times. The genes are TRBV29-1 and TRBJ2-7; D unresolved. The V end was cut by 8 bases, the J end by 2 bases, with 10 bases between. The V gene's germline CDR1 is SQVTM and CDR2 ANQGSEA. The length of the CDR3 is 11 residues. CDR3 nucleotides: TGCAGCTTTCGTTGGGCCTACGAGCAGTACTTC. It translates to CSFRWAYEQYF.

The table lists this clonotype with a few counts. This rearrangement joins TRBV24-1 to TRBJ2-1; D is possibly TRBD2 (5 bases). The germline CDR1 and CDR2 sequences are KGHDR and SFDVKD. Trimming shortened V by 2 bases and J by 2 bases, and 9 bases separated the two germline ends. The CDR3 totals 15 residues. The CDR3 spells CATSDSRGTYNEQFF. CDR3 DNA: TGTGCCACCAGTGATTCTCGGGGAACCTACAATGAGCAGTTCTTC.

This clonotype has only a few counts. CDR3 coding DNA: TGTGCCAGCAGCTTAGGGGGGGACAGGGGTACACCCCTCCACTTT. Its translation: CASSLGGDRGTPLHF. The J gene is TRBJ1-6, the V gene TRBV7-9; TRBD1 agrees at 10 bases. Germline V gene sequence: CDR1 SEHNR, CDR2 FQNEAQ (reference sequence). Trimming took 1 base from V and 11 from J; bases not matched to a gene: 5. The length of the CDR3 is 15 residues.

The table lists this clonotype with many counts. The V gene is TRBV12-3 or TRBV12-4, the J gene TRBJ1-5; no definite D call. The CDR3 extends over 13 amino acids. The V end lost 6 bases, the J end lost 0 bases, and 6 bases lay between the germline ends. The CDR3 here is CASSQDSNQPQHF. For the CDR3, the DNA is TGTGCCAGCAGCCAGGATAGCAATCAGCCCCAGCATTTT.

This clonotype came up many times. CDR3 region: CSARTGRHDTQYF. Written as DNA, the CDR3 is TGCAGTGCTAGAACAGGGAGGCACGATACGCAGTATTTT. V usage is TRBV20-1 and J usage is TRBJ2-3; D tentatively fits TRBD1 or TRBD2 (6 bases each). From germline, CDR1 is DFQATT and CDR2 SNEGSKA (reference sequence). This CDR3 is 13 amino acids long. Trimming took 2 bases from V and 6 from J, leaving 12 bases between them.

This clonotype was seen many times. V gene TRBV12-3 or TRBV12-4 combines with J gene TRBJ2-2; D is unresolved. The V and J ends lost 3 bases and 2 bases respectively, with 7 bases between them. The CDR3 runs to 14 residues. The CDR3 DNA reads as TGTGCCAGCAGTTTGAGAGAAAACACCGGGGAGCTGTTTTTT. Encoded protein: CASSLRENTGELFF.

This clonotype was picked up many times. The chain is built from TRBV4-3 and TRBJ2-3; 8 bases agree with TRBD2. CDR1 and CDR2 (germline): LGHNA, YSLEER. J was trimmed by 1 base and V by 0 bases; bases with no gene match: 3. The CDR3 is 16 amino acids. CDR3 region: CASSQDSGVRTDTQYF. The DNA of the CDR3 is TGCGCCAGCAGCCAAGATAGCGGGGTACGCACAGATACGCAGTATTTT.

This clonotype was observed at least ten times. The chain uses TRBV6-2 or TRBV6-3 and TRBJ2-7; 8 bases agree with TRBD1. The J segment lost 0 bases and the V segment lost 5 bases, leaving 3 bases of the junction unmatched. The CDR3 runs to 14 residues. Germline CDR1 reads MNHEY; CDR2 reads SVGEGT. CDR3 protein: CASSRQGSSYEQYF. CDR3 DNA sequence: TGTGCCAGCAGTCGACAGGGGAGCTCCTACGAGCAGTACTTC.

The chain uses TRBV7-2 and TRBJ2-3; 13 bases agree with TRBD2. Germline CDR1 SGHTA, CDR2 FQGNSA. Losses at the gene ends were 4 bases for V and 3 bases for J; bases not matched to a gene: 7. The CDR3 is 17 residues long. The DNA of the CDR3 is TGTGCCAGCAGCTCATTCGGACTAGCGGGGGCGACAGATACGCAGTATTTT. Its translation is CASSSFGLAGATDTQYF.